These T cell receptor beta chains were read from a single sample in a study of shared clonotypes between healthy human individuals. The method was immunoSEQ multiplex PCR; TCRdb's version includes in-frame clones alone and lacks a portion of them. The sample lists millions of clones, over 85% occurring once. What was sequenced was naive CD4+ T cells sorted from blood. The receptor source for this set is a man between 18 and 35 years old in good health. Each CDR3 is given with its conserved first and last residue. A D gene is named only where the DNA matches it firmly. Only some rows state a clone size, as once, few, many or a class for expanded clones.

length,D,size,V,J,CDR3,DNA
13,.,once,TRBV2,TRBJ1-1,CASSVDGGTEAFF,TGTGCCAGCAGCGTGGACGGAGGTACTGAAGCTTTCTTT
15,.,.,TRBV11-2,TRBJ2-1,CASSLAGTRPSQQFF,TGTGCCAGCAGCTTAGCCGGGACACGGCCGTCACAGCAGTTCTTC
14,.,.,TRBV10-3,TRBJ1-5,CAIRGTASNQPQHF,TGTGCCATCAGGGGGACTGCCAGCAATCAGCCCCAGCATTTT
13,.,.,TRBV30,TRBJ1-1,CAQNKRGNTEAFF,TGTGCCCAAAATAAGAGGGGGAACACTGAAGCTTTCTTT
17,TRBD2,.,TRBV4-3,TRBJ2-3,CASSPGTSGIGTDTQYF,TGCGCCAGCAGCCCCGGGACTAGCGGGATCGGGACAGATACGCAGTATTTT
13,TRBD1,.,TRBV29-1,TRBJ1-1,CSAKDRDGTEAFF,TGCAGCGCTAAGGACAGGGATGGGACTGAAGCTTTCTTT
11,.,once,TRBV2,TRBJ2-7,CASSERGEQYF,TGTGCCAGCAGTGAAAGGGGGGAGCAGTACTTC
13,TRBD1,.,TRBV7-8,TRBJ1-5,CASSAGTGVPQHF,TGTGCCAGCAGCGCAGGGACAGGGGTGCCCCAGCATTTT
14,.,once,TRBV27,TRBJ1-6,CASSLSSRYSPLHF,TGTGCCAGCAGTTTATCCAGTAGGTATTCACCCCTCCACTTT
14,.,.,TRBV5-1,TRBJ2-1,CASSLGTAYNEQFF,TGCGCCAGCAGCTTGGGGACAGCTTACAATGAGCAGTTCTTC
17,TRBD1,.,TRBV7-9,TRBJ1-5,CASSLADRGGSNQPQHF,TGTGCCAGCAGCTTAGCGGACAGGGGCGGTAGCAATCAGCCCCAGCATTTT
12,.,.,TRBV5-1,TRBJ1-2,CASSTGTSGYTF,TGCGCCAGCAGCACCGGGACGAGTGGCTACACCTTC
14,.,.,TRBV28,TRBJ1-4,CASSTSSIMTKLFF,TGTGCCAGCAGCACATCCAGTATAATGACAAAACTGTTTTTT
17,TRBD1,.,TRBV5-4,TRBJ1-4,CASSRYGQGTTNEKLFF,TGTGCCAGCAGCAGATACGGACAGGGTACGACTAATGAAAAACTGTTTTTT
13,.,.,TRBV2,TRBJ2-5,CASRVTGHETQYF,TGTGCCAGCAGAGTTACAGGGCACGAGACCCAGTACTTC
11,.,.,TRBV10-2,TRBJ2-5,CASSEKETQYF,TGCGCCAGCAGTGAGAAAGAGACCCAGTACTTC
9,.,.,TRBV6-5,TRBJ2-7,CATGYEQYF,TGTGCCACGGGATACGAGCAGTACTTC
15,.,.,TRBV7-6,TRBJ2-3,CASSPYLSSTDTQYF,TGTGCCAGCAGCCCTTATTTGTCAAGCACAGATACGCAGTATTTT
17,.,.,TRBV5-5,TRBJ1-6,CASSLVALSSYNSPLHF,TGTGCCAGCAGCTTGGTTGCGTTAAGCTCCTATAATTCACCCCTCCACTTT
13,.,.,TRBV5-4,TRBJ1-2,CASSLWGALGYTF,TGTGCCAGCAGCTTGTGGGGGGCGCTTGGCTACACCTTC
16,.,.,TRBV19,TRBJ1-2,CASSTSSGMSFYGYTF,TGTGCCAGTAGTACTAGTTCAGGGATGTCGTTCTATGGCTACACCTTC
14,TRBD1,.,TRBV29-1,TRBJ1-4,CSVEGRGTGGKLFF,TGCAGCGTTGAAGGGCGGGGGACAGGGGGGAAACTGTTTTTT
15,.,.,TRBV10-3,TRBJ2-3,CAISEARRGPDTQYF,TGTGCCATCAGTGAGGCCCGAAGGGGACCAGATACGCAGTATTTT
14,TRBD1,.,TRBV18,TRBJ1-4,CASSPGTGNEKLFF,TGTGCCAGCTCACCAGGGACAGGGAATGAAAAACTGTTTTTT
13,.,.,TRBV5-4,TRBJ1-2,CASSLANNYGYTF,TGTGCCAGCAGCTTGGCCAATAACTATGGCTACACCTTC
15,.,.,TRBV6-5,TRBJ2-2,CASSQTSLNTGELFF,TGTGCCAGCAGCCAAACCTCTTTGAACACCGGGGAGCTGTTTTTT
15,.,.,TRBV28,TRBJ1-1,CASIPGGGIPTEAFF,TGTGCCAGCATCCCAGGTGGGGGTATCCCCACTGAAGCTTTCTTT
15,TRBD1,.,TRBV4-1,TRBJ2-2,CASSQGRQGVWELFF,TGCGCCAGCAGCCAGGGGCGACAGGGGGTATGGGAGCTGTTTTTT
17,.,.,TRBV2,TRBJ1-1,CASSEAQFARANTEAFF,TGTGCCAGCAGTGAAGCGCAGTTTGCCAGGGCGAACACTGAAGCTTTCTTT
14,.,.,TRBV5-1,TRBJ1-1,CASSLGRANTEAFF,TGCGCCAGCAGCTTGGGTCGAGCGAACACTGAAGCTTTCTTT
13,.,.,TRBV5-6,TRBJ2-1,CASSLGPDNEQFF,TGTGCCAGCAGCCTCGGACCAGACAATGAGCAGTTCTTC
13,TRBD1,.,TRBV5-6,TRBJ1-2,CASTQVQGRGYTF,TGTGCCAGCACCCAGGTACAGGGGAGAGGCTACACCTTC
14,.,.,TRBV2,TRBJ2-7,CASSETGIGYEQYF,TGTGCCAGCAGTGAAACAGGAATAGGCTACGAGCAGTACTTC
14,.,.,TRBV27,TRBJ1-1,CASSLSRGRTEAFF,TGTGCCAGCAGTTTATCTAGGGGTCGGACTGAAGCTTTCTTT
14,.,.,TRBV10-3,TRBJ2-7,CAISESALAYEQYF,TGTGCCATCAGTGAGTCGGCATTGGCCTACGAGCAGTACTTC
14,.,.,TRBV12-5,TRBJ2-5,CASGLDTFQETQYF,TGTGCTAGTGGTTTGGACACATTCCAAGAGACCCAGTACTTC
13,.,.,TRBV7-2,TRBJ1-5,CASSAQGNQPQHF,TGTGCCAGCAGCGCACAGGGCAATCAGCCCCAGCATTTT
15,.,.,TRBV19,TRBJ2-2,CASSKTGLNTGELFF,TGTGCCAGTAGTAAGACAGGATTGAACACCGGGGAGCTGTTTTTT
14,TRBD2,.,TRBV6-6,TRBJ2-5,CASSASGLGETQYF,TGTGCCAGCAGCGCTAGCGGGCTTGGGGAGACCCAGTACTTC
18,TRBD2,.,TRBV7-2,TRBJ2-3,CASSSNVAGEPSTDTQYF,TGTGCCAGCAGTTCTAATGTCGCGGGAGAGCCTAGCACAGATACGCAGTATTTT
16,TRBD2,.,TRBV6-6,TRBJ2-3,CASSSRAGGPGDTQYF,TGTGCCAGCAGTTCCCGAGCGGGGGGGCCCGGAGATACGCAGTATTTT
14,.,.,TRBV30,TRBJ1-2,CAWSVGAAGYGYTF,TGTGCCTGGAGTGTAGGGGCCGCCGGCTATGGCTACACCTTC
12,.,.,TRBV19,TRBJ2-1,CASSIGDNEQFF,TGTGCCAGTAGTATTGGTGACAATGAGCAGTTCTTC
12,.,.,TRBV19,TRBJ1-5,CASRGSNQPQHF,TGTGCCAGTAGAGGCTCCAATCAGCCCCAGCATTTT
14,TRBD2,.,TRBV6-5,TRBJ2-7,CACLKSGGPNEQYF,TGTGCCTGCTTAAAAAGCGGGGGGCCCAACGAGCAGTACTTC
11,.,.,TRBV20-1,TRBJ1-1,CSALRSLEAFF,TGCAGTGCTCTACGATCCTTGGAAGCTTTCTTT
11,.,.,TRBV29-1,TRBJ1-3,CSVPSGNTIYF,TGCAGCGTACCGTCTGGAAACACCATATATTTT